These T cell receptor beta chains were read from a single sample in a study of T cell responses to AZD1222 COVID-19 vaccine. The assay was immunoSEQ multiplex PCR, and TCRdb's table has in-frame clones only and misses some. The sample contains approximately 100,000 clones, approximately 81% of which appear only once. The specimen was peripheral blood, collected 28 days after the second AZD1222 dose. The receptors here all came from an adult who received the AZD1222 COVID-19 vaccine. Both conserved end residues are part of each CDR3. Each record gives: CDR3 protein, CDR3 DNA, V gene, clone size, J gene, D gene. D genes are given only for firm matches. Rows may omit the clone size; those that give it use once, few, many or a size class.

CASSVTGRAEKLFF TGTGCCAGTAGTGTTACAGGGAGGGCCGAAAAACTGTTTTTT TRBV19 - TRBJ1-4 -
CATRAGDNNEQFF TGTGCCACAAGGGCAGGGGATAACAATGAGCAGTTCTTC TRBV10-3 - TRBJ2-1 -
CASSWRVGAYNEQFF TGTGCCAGCAGCTGGCGGGTGGGGGCCTACAATGAGCAGTTCTTC TRBV5-6 - TRBJ2-1 -
CASSHLAGAADTQYF TGTGCCAGCAGTCATTTAGCGGGGGCGGCGGATACGCAGTATTTT TRBV6-5 - TRBJ2-3 TRBD2
CASSLNIRGYGYTF TGTGCCAGCAGTTTGAATATAAGGGGCTATGGCTACACCTTC TRBV27 - TRBJ1-2 -
CASSEGQGDNSPLHF TGTGCCAGCAGTGAGGGACAGGGGGATAATTCACCCCTCCACTTT TRBV11-2 - TRBJ1-6 TRBD1
CASSPGTELTDTQYF TGTGCCAGCAGTCCCGGGACAGAATTGACAGATACGCAGTATTTT TRBV28 - TRBJ2-3 TRBD1
CASSVEGPNTGELFF TGTGCCAGCAGCGTTGAGGGACCGAACACCGGGGAGCTGTTTTTT TRBV9 - TRBJ2-2 -
CASSPGPLATRTSTDTQYF TGCGCCAGCAGCCCGGGACCCCTCGCAACACGCACTAGCACAGATACGCAGTATTTT TRBV4-1 - TRBJ2-3 -
CASSLGPSGVYEQYF TGTGCCAGCAGCTTAGGGCCCAGCGGGGTATACGAGCAGTACTTC TRBV13 - TRBJ2-7 TRBD2
CASSVQGESSYEQYF TGTGCCAGCAGCGTCCAAGGGGAGAGCTCCTACGAGCAGTACTTC TRBV9 - TRBJ2-7 -
CASSQRRGRGYEQYF TGTGCCAGCAGCCAGAGACGCGGGAGGGGCTACGAGCAGTACTTC TRBV3-1/TRBV3-2 - TRBJ2-7 TRBD2
CASRDRPWQPQHF TGTGCCAGCCGCGACAGGCCGTGGCAGCCCCAGCATTTT TRBV28 - TRBJ1-5 -
CASSRYRGESPLHF TGCGCCAGCAGCCGTTACAGGGGCGAGTCACCCCTCCACTTT TRBV5-1 - TRBJ1-6 TRBD1
CASSATGTNFPTGELFF TGTGCCAGCAGCGCTACCGGGACTAACTTCCCAACCGGGGAGCTGTTTTTT TRBV7-6 - TRBJ2-2 TRBD2
CASRFGGMYGYTF TGTGCCAGCCGTTTTGGGGGAATGTATGGCTACACCTTC TRBV6-5 - TRBJ1-2 -
CASSHHGLAGISGEQFF TGTGCCAGCAGCCACCACGGACTAGCGGGAATTTCTGGTGAGCAGTTCTTC TRBV3-1/TRBV3-2 - TRBJ2-1 TRBD2
CASSQDRSFNQPQHF TGCGCCAGCAGCCAAGATAGAAGCTTTAATCAGCCCCAGCATTTT TRBV4-1 - TRBJ1-5 -
CATSDARTGETQYF TGTGCCACCAGTGATGCCCGGACGGGGGAGACCCAGTACTTC TRBV24-1 - TRBJ2-5 -
CATSSTRGRTDTQYF TGTGCCACCAGCAGCACTAGGGGGCGCACAGATACGCAGTATTTT TRBV15 - TRBJ2-3 TRBD1
CASGRTGGNQPQHF TGTGCCAGCGGGAGAACAGGGGGCAATCAGCCCCAGCATTTT TRBV2 - TRBJ1-5 TRBD1
CASSLLAGGYNEQFF TGTGCCAGCAGCTTACTAGCGGGGGGGTACAATGAGCAGTTCTTC TRBV7-3 - TRBJ2-1 TRBD2
CASSSHASSYNEQFF TGTGCCAGCAGCTCCCACGCTAGCTCCTACAATGAGCAGTTCTTC TRBV7-2 once TRBJ2-1 -
CASSLDAGTEAFF TGTGCCAGCAGCTTAGACGCTGGAACTGAAGCTTTCTTT TRBV7-3 - TRBJ1-1 -
CASSIAGANVLTF TGTGCCAGTAGTATCGCTGGGGCCAACGTCCTGACTTTC TRBV19 - TRBJ2-6 -
CASSPRSGSNQPQHF TGTGCCAGCTCACCTCGATCCGGTAGCAATCAGCCCCAGCATTTT TRBV18 - TRBJ1-5 -
CASSLVGSGPLRDTQYF TGTGCCAGCAGCTTAGTGGGTAGCGGCCCTCTGCGGGATACGCAGTATTTT TRBV7-2 - TRBJ2-3 -
CASNEDPGFPSLHF TGCGCCAGCAACGAAGACCCGGGATTCCCCTCCCTCCACTTT TRBV5-1 - TRBJ1-6 -
CASGRGRRSEAFF TGTGCCAGCGGGAGGGGGCGACGGTCTGAAGCTTTCTTT TRBV6-5 - TRBJ1-1 TRBD1
CASRPSTGPQIYGYTF TGTGCCAGCAGACCCTCCACTGGCCCCCAGATCTATGGCTACACCTTC TRBV7-9 few TRBJ1-2 -
CASSTGTVTSNEQFF TGTGCCAGCAGTACCGGGACCGTAACATCCAATGAGCAGTTCTTC TRBV28 - TRBJ2-1 -
CASSFRGYGYTF TGTGCCAGCAGTTTCAGGGGATATGGCTACACCTTC TRBV12-3/TRBV12-4 few TRBJ1-2 -
CASSVRTGYTGELFF TGTGCCAGCAGTGTCAGGACAGGGTATACCGGGGAGCTGTTTTTT TRBV2 - TRBJ2-2 TRBD1
CASSLVGVGANTEAFF TGCGCCAGCAGCTTGGTCGGGGTGGGGGCGAACACTGAAGCTTTCTTT TRBV5-1 once TRBJ1-1 -
CASSQPRDLNTEAFF TGCGCCAGCAGTCAACCCCGGGACTTAAACACTGAAGCTTTCTTT TRBV23-1 - TRBJ1-1 -
CASSASYEQYF TGTGCCAGCAGCGCAAGTTACGAGCAGTACTTC TRBV11-1 - TRBJ2-7 -
CSVSPGVNSYEQYF TGCAGCGTCTCCCCAGGGGTGAACTCCTACGAGCAGTACTTC TRBV29-1 - TRBJ2-7 -
CASSPSGGAPGELFF TGCGCCAGCAGCCCGTCGGGTGGTGCCCCCGGGGAGCTGTTTTTT TRBV5-1 - TRBJ2-2 -